The T cell receptor (beta chain) under discussion was sequenced for a study of cytomegalovirus exposure and HLA in healthy donors. Study-level information: Among approximately 390 genotyped donors, about 83% fell in the Caucasian-associated ancestry cluster. Overall study results and limits: Later on, an analysis showed TCR association rates differing by HLA locus, with DRB1 the most and HLA-C the fewest. Some highly shared sequence variants likely arose as a pipeline artifact.

Notes on this clone: The antigen is unknown.

Germline V lookup: CDR1 MGHRA, CDR2 YSYEKL. The CDR3 sequence is 15 residues long. V lost 1 base, J lost 0 bases, and 9 bases lay in between. PCR primers comprised 60 Vbeta and 13 Jbeta primers. The assay was immunoSEQ multiplex PCR, and TCRdb's table has in-frame clones only and misses some. The sample shows 150,000 to 200,000 clones, around four fifths of them seen only once. The chain has TRBV4-1 and TRBJ1-1, with D perhaps matching TRBD1 (6 bases). Sequenced material: PBMCs. The receptor's source is a woman in her twenties or thirties in good health and CMV-seronegative. As DNA, the CDR3 is TGCGCCAGCAGCCAAGGGGCAGGGGTGAACACTGAAGCTTTCTTT. The encoded protein is CASSQGAGVNTEAFF.